The clone carrying this T cell receptor (beta chain) was seen repeatedly, ten times or more. Antigen unknown. Building the TCR beta libraries relied on iRepertoire HTBI primers, and CDR3 regions underwent Arm-PCR. TCRdb reanalysed the multiplex PCR reads using MiXCR and keeps one entry per CDR3 protein. Altogether approximately 400,000 distinct CDR3 sequences are present, about 23% being singletons, with the ten largest covering around 30%. This entry is derived from a study of regulatory T cells in long-lasting Graves disease. Study results and caveats: In persistent patients, shared public clonotypes (about 2,800) outnumbered those in new patients (around 1,000). Patients with persistent Graves' had lower TCR diversity than newly diagnosed patients.

CDR1 and CDR2 (germline): SGHRS, YFSETQ. Trimming left V 4 bases short and J 5 bases short, with 13 bases between. This CDR3 comprises 13 residues. Documented time point: persistent/refractory GD, antithyroid drugs over 5 years with positive TRAb. PBMCs provided the RNA from which the TCR library was made. In each case, Graves' disease was diagnosed per American Thyroid Association guidelines. The source was peripheral blood mononuclear cells (PBMCs), collected when the disease was refractory, from a patient treated with antithyroid drugs. This clonotype was obtained from a woman aged 40 to 50 with Graves disease. This rearrangement joins TRBV5-1 to TRBJ2-7, with D perhaps TRBD1 (6 bases). The CDR3 region is CASSTGTTNEQYF. The DNA for the CDR3 is TGCGCCAGCAGCACCGGGACAACCAACGAGCAGTACTTC.